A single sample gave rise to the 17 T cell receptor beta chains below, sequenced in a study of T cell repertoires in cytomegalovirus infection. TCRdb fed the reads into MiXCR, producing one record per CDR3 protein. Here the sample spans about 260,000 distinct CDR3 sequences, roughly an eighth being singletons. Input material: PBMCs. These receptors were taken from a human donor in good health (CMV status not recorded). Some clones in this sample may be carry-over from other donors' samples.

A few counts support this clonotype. CDR3 sequence (DNA): TGCAGCGTTGCAATAGGGGGCGAGGGCTACACCTTC. It encodes CSVAIGGEGYTF. The chain has TRBV29-1 and TRBJ1-2; 7 bases fit TRBD1. Germline assignment: CDR1 SQVTM and CDR2 ANQGSEA. There are 12 residues in the CDR3. Trimming removed 4 bases from V and 8 bases from J; junction bases left unmatched: 7.

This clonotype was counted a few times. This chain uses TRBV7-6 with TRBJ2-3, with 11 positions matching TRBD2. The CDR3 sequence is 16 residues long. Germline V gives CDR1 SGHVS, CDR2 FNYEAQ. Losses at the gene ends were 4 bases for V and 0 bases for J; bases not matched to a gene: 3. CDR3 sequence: CASSWGLAESTDTQYF. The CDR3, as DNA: TGTGCCAGCAGCTGGGGACTAGCGGAGAGCACAGATACGCAGTATTTT.

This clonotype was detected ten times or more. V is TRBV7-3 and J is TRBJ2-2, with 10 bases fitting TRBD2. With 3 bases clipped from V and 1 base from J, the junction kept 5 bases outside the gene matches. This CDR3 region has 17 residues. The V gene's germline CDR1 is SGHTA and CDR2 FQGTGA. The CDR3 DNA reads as TGTGCCAGCAGCTTGAACCTAGCGGGGGTGAACACCGGGGAGCTGTTTTTT. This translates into CASSLNLAGVNTGELFF.

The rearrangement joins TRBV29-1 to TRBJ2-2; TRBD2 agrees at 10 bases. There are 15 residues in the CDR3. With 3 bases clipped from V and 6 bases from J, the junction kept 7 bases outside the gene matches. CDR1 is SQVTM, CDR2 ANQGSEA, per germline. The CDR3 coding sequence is TGCAGCGTTGAGAAACTAGCGGGACCCCCCGGGGAGCTGTTTTTT. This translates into CSVEKLAGPPGELFF.

DNA of the CDR3: TGCAGTGCTCCTAGCATTGAGACCCAGTACTTC. Its translation: CSAPSIETQYF. The chain employs TRBV20-1 and TRBJ2-5; D is perhaps TRBD2 (5 bases). CDR3 length: 11 residues. CDR1 and CDR2 (germline): DFQATT, SNEGSKA (reference sequence). V shed 5 bases and J shed 5 bases, with 9 bases lying between them.

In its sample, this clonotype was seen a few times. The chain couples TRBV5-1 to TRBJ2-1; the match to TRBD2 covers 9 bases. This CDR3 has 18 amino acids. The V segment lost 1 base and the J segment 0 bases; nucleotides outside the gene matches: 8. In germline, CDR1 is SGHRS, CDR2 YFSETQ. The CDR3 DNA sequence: TGCGCCAGCAGCTTGAAACTAGCGGGCCCCAGCTCCTACAATGAGCAGTTCTTC. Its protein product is CASSLKLAGPSSYNEQFF.

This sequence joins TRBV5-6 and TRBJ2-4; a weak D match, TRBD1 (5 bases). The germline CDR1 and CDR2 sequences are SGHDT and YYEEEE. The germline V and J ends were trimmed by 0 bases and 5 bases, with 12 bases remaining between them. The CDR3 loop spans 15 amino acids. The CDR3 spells CASSLALGAENIQYF. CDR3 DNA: TGTGCCAGCAGCTTGGCCTTAGGGGCGGAAAACATTCAGTACTTC.

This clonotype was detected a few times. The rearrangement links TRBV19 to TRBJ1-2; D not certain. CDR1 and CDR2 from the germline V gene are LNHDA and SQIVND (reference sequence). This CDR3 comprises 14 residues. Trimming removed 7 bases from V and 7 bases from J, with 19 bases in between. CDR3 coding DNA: TGTGCCAGTACCACACCGAGAGTGAGTGGTGGCTACACCTTC. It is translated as CASTTPRVSGGYTF.

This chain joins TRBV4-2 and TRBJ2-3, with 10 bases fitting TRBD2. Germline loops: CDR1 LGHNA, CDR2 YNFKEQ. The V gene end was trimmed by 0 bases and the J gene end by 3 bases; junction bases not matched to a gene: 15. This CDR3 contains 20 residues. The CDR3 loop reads CASSQDRASGRVGLTDTQYF. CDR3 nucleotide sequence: TGTGCCAGCAGCCAAGACCGTGCTAGCGGGAGAGTCGGGTTGACAGATACGCAGTATTTT.

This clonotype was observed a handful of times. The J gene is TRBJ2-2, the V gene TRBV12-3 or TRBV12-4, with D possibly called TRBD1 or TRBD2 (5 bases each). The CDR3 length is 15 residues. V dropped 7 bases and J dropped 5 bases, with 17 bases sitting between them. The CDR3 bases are TGTGCCAGCAACCAACAGGCTGCGGGTACCGGGGAGCTGTTTTTT. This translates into CASNQQAAGTGELFF.

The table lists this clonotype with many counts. The CDR3 region has the DNA TGCAGCGCATGGACTAGCGGGTGGAGTGAGCAGTACTTC. Residues: CSAWTSGWSEQYF. The gene calls are TRBV29-1 and TRBJ2-7; 11 positions agree with TRBD2. There are 13 residues in the CDR3. V lost 7 bases, J lost 7 bases, and 9 bases stayed unmatched. CDR1 SQVTM and CDR2 ANQGSEA come from the germline V gene.

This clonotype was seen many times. The CDR3 sequence: CASSIVPGEQFF. CDR3 in DNA: TGTGCCAGCAGCATAGTCCCTGGTGAGCAGTTCTTC. The rearrangement links TRBV7-3 to TRBJ2-1; D uncertain. CDR1 is SGHTA, CDR2 FQGTGA, per germline. The CDR3 has 12 amino acids. V was clipped by 5 bases and J by 9 bases, with 11 bases between them. Drawing the rest from reference TRBV7-3 and TRBJ2-1, the complete variable domain is GAGVSQTPSNKVTEKGKYVELRCDPISGHTALYWYRQSLGQGPEFLIYFQGTGAADDSGLPNDRFFAVRPEGSVSTLKIQRTERGDSAVYLCASSIVPGEQFFGPGTRLTVL.

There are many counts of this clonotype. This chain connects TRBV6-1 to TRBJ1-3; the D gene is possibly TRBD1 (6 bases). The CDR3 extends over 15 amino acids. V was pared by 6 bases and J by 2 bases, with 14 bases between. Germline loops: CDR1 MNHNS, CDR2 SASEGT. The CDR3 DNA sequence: TGTGCCAGCAGGCCCCCCGGGGGGCCTGGAAACACCATATATTTT. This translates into CASRPPGGPGNTIYF.

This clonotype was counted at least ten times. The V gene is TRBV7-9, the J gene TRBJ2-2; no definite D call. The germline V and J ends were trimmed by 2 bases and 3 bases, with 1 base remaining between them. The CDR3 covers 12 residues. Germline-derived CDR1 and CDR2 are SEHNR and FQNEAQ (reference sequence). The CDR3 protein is CASSLHTGELFF. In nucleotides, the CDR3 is TGTGCCAGCAGCTTACACACCGGGGAGCTGTTTTTT.

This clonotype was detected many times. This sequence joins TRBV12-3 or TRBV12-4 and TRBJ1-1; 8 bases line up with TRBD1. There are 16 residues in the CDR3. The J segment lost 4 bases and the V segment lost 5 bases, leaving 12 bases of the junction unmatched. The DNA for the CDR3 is TGTGCCAGCAGTAGTCCGGGACAGGTGGTGAGCACTGAAGCTTTCTTT. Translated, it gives CASSSPGQVVSTEAFF.

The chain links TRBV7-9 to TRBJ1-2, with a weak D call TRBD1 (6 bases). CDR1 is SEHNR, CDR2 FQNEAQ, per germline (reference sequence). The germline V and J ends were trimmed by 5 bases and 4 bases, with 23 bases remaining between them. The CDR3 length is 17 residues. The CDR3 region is CASSDHGGTILGYGYTF. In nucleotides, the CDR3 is TGTGCCAGCAGCGATCACGGCGGGACAATCCTGGGCTATGGCTACACCTTC.

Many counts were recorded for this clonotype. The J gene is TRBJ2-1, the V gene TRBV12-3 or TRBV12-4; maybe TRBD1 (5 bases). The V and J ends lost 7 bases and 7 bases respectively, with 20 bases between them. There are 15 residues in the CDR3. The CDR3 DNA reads TGTGCCAGCAATGGGGCTTGGGGTACGCGGAATGAGCAGTTCTTC. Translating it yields CASNGAWGTRNEQFF.